The 23 T cell receptor beta chains below come from one sample, sequenced in a study of blood T cells in healthy people across ages. Using a J-beta primer mix together with a sample-barcoded 5' primer, a second PCR was run for roughly 6 to 12 cycles. Via MiXCR, TCRdb re-called the 5' RACE reads, giving one row per CDR3 protein. The sample shows nearly 800,000 distinct CDR3 sequences, 20% to 25% of them seen only once. This sample also belongs to another study, concerning T cells of mothers and their children.

Sample: blood. The receptors originated from a boy aged 5-17 years in good health.

J is TRBJ2-4 and V is TRBV11-2; TRBD2 is a possible D gene (6 bases). CDR3 length: 14 residues. CDR1 is SGHAT and CDR2 is FQNNGV in the germline V gene. The V gene lost 3 bases and the J gene lost 9 bases, with 15 bases spanning the gap. The CDR3 DNA reads TGTGCCAGCAGCTTGGGGCGAATCGGGGGCATTCAGTACTTC. Translation gives CASSLGRIGGIQYF.

The V call is TRBV20-1, the J call TRBJ2-3; no clear D gene. Germline V lookup: CDR1 DFQATT, CDR2 SNEGSKA (reference sequence). This CDR3 is 16 amino acids long. The V and J ends lost 0 bases and 2 bases respectively, with 15 bases between them. Here the CDR3 reads CSARDRPRRATDTQYF. CDR3 bases: TGCAGTGCTAGAGATCGGCCCCGACGGGCCACAGATACGCAGTATTTT.

V gene TRBV4-2 combines with J gene TRBJ2-5; the D gene could be TRBD1 or TRBD2 (5 bases each). The tail of the sequence fits TRBJ2-7 better, so the J call may be wrong. CDR1 is LGHNA and CDR2 is YNFKEQ in the germline V gene. The CDR3 covers 16 residues. The CDR3 nucleotides read TGTGCCAGCAGCCAAGCGGGGCAAATGAGCTCCTACGAGCAGTACTTC. Translation: CASSQAGQMSSYEQYF.

V is TRBV20-1 and J is TRBJ1-4; D remains unclear. The CDR3 loop spans 12 amino acids. With 3 bases removed from V and 3 bases from J, the gap between germline ends came to 5 bases. Germline V gene sequence: CDR1 DFQATT, CDR2 SNEGSKA (reference sequence). The CDR3: CSARRANEKLFF. For the CDR3, the DNA is TGCAGTGCTAGGCGGGCTAATGAAAAACTGTTTTTT.

This clonotype was detected once. The chain combines TRBV7-3 with TRBJ1-2; D gene uncertain. The germline gives CDR1 SGHTA, CDR2 FQGTGA. The CDR3 has 13 residues. The germline V and J ends were trimmed by 4 bases and 5 bases, with 11 bases remaining between them. The CDR3 coding sequence is TGTGCCAGCAGCTCCGATCTGGGGTATGGCTACACCTTC. Translated: CASSSDLGYGYTF.

The chain has TRBV4-1 and TRBJ1-1, with D possibly being TRBD1 (6 bases). The CDR3 has 15 amino acids. Germline CDR1 is MGHRA and CDR2 is YSYEKL. Trimming took 3 bases from V and 2 from J, leaving 13 bases between them. The DNA for the CDR3 is TGCGCCAGCAGCCACTCGTTGACAGGAAACACTGAAGCTTTCTTT. Its protein is CASSHSLTGNTEAFF.

This clonotype was seen a handful of times. Relative to the germline gene, one junction end is altered; a read error may explain this. The rearrangement links TRBV5-5 to TRBJ2-5; 9 nucleotides line up with TRBD1. This CDR3 has 12 amino acids. Germline V gives CDR1 SGHKS, CDR2 YYEKEE (reference sequence). CDR3 protein: CASSSNRGLEWF. The CDR3 coding sequence is TGTGCCAGCAGCTCTAACAGGGGGCTGGAGTGGTTC.

The V gene is TRBV7-9, the J gene TRBJ1-5; 9 bases map to TRBD1. The CDR3 has 15 amino acids. V gave up 6 bases and J gave up 3 bases; unmatched junction bases: 6. CDR1 SEHNR and CDR2 FQNEAQ come from the germline V gene (reference sequence). The CDR3: CASRFGQGHNQPQHF. The CDR3 coding sequence is TGTGCCAGCAGGTTTGGACAGGGGCACAATCAGCCCCAGCATTTT.

The J gene is TRBJ2-5, the V gene TRBV9; possibly TRBD1 for D (6 bases). Trimming stripped 0 bases from V and 5 bases from J, with 11 bases between. CDR3 length equals 14 residues. Germline V gene data show CDR1 as SGDLS and CDR2 as YYNGEE. The CDR3: CASSVGGPGETQYF. The CDR3 DNA sequence: TGTGCCAGCAGCGTAGGGGGGCCGGGGGAGACCCAGTACTTC.

The chain combines TRBV10-2 with TRBJ2-1; the match to TRBD1 covers 7 bases. The CDR3 consists of 16 residues. Germline V gene data show CDR1 as WSHSY and CDR2 as SAAADI. J gave up 1 base and V 3 bases, and 6 bases lay outside the gene matches. In nucleotides, the CDR3 is TGCGCCAGCAGTGACCCCTCGACAGGGTCCTACAATGAGCAGTTCTTC. This encodes CASSDPSTGSYNEQFF.

This sequence joins TRBV24-1 and TRBJ2-7, with 8 bases lining up with TRBD1. The CDR3 totals 17 residues. Germline loops: CDR1 KGHDR, CDR2 SFDVKD. J lost 3 bases, V lost 2 bases, and 11 bases had no gene match. The CDR3 sequence is CATSDSDRASMGYEQYF. CDR3 DNA: TGTGCCACCAGTGATTCGGACAGGGCCTCGATGGGCTACGAGCAGTACTTC.

This clonotype has a handful of counts. This chain connects TRBV29-1 to TRBJ2-5; D may be TRBD1 or TRBD2 (5 bases each). The assigned J gene may be wrong: the sequence end matches TRBJ2-1 better. The CDR3 covers 12 residues. Germline values: CDR1 SQVTM, CDR2 ANQGSEA. The CDR3 DNA is TGCAGCTTCGGGACGGACTACAATGAGCAGTTCTTC. As protein: CSFGTDYNEQFF.

CDR3 in DNA: TGTGCCACCAGCGAACGCCAGGGCCCATCCTACGAGCAGTACTTC. Its protein product is CATSERQGPSYEQYF. The chain couples TRBV15 to TRBJ2-7; D possibly corresponds to TRBD1 (5 bases). CDR3 length equals 15 residues. CDR1 and CDR2 from the germline V gene are LNHNV and YYDKDF (reference sequence). Trimming pared 5 bases from V and 1 base from J, leaving 15 bases between.

This clonotype came up a few times. CDR3 sequence reads: CASSPDSGPEQYF. CDR3 nucleotide sequence: TGTGCCAGCAGCCCTGACAGCGGACCGGAGCAGTACTTC. The rearrangement links TRBV12-3 or TRBV12-4 to TRBJ2-7, with D perhaps matching TRBD1 or TRBD2 (5 bases each). The CDR3 is 13 amino acids. The V gene lost 6 bases and the J gene lost 7 bases, with 16 bases spanning the gap.

The V call is TRBV14, the J call TRBJ2-1; D call uncertain. There are 12 residues in the CDR3. With 5 bases removed from V and 8 bases from J, the gap between germline ends came to 10 bases. Germline V gene sequence: CDR1 SGHDN, CDR2 FVKESK. Written as DNA, the CDR3 is TGTGCCAGCAGCAACGTAAGGCATGAGCAGTTCTTC. This encodes CASSNVRHEQFF.

The chain couples TRBV6-1 to TRBJ2-6; TRBD1 matches at 7 bases. CDR3 length: 19 amino acids. After removal of 5 bases from V and 2 bases from J, the junction contained 15 bases not matched to a gene. CDR1 is MNHNS and CDR2 is SASEGT in the germline V gene. The CDR3 region has the DNA TGTGCCAGCAGTAAAGACGAACTCCCAACAGGGGCTGGGGCCAACGTCCTGACTTTC. Protein sequence: CASSKDELPTGAGANVLTF.

The V gene is TRBV6-2 or TRBV6-3, the J gene TRBJ2-5; 13 bases line up with TRBD2. Germline lookup yields CDR1 MNHEY and CDR2 SVGEGT. V was pared by 0 bases and J by 2 bases, with 3 bases of the junction left unmatched. The CDR3 length is 17 residues. CDR3 DNA sequence: TGTGCCAGCAGTTACTCGACTAGCGGGGGGATGCAAGAGACCCAGTACTTC. This gives the protein CASSYSTSGGMQETQYF.

This clonotype came up a few times. The chain employs TRBV7-9 and TRBJ2-7, with TRBD2 matching over 7 bases. The CDR3 contains 19 residues. Germline lookup yields CDR1 SEHNR and CDR2 FQNEAQ (reference sequence). J gave up 3 bases and V 5 bases, and 22 bases lay outside the gene matches. The CDR3 nucleotides read TGTGCCAGCAGCCATGGGCCGACTAGCAATCAGAGGGGTGGCTACGAGCAGTACTTC. It specifies CASSHGPTSNQRGGYEQYF.

This clonotype was detected a few times. J is TRBJ2-7 and V is TRBV6-2 or TRBV6-3; D unresolved. CDR1 is MNHEY, CDR2 SVGEGT, per germline. The CDR3 has 12 residues. The CDR3 spells CAIGRNSYEQYF. The CDR3 coding sequence is TGTGCAATAGGGCGGAACTCCTACGAGCAGTACTTC.

This clonotype appeared a few times. The gene calls are TRBV7-3 and TRBJ2-6, with a possible D match to TRBD1 (6 bases). Germline V gives CDR1 SGHTA, CDR2 FQGTGA. V shed 4 bases and J shed 0 bases, with 13 bases lying between them. The CDR3 consists of 17 residues. The CDR3: CASSYLSRGSGANVLTF. For the CDR3, the DNA is TGTGCCAGCAGCTACCTCAGCAGGGGCTCTGGGGCCAACGTCCTGACTTTC.

This clonotype was observed a few times. V usage is TRBV25-1 and J usage is TRBJ2-6; TRBD1 aligns across 7 bases. The V gene's germline CDR1 is MGHDK and CDR2 SYGVNS. Trimming took 0 bases from V and 2 from J; bases not matched to a gene: 4. The CDR3 runs 17 residues. CDR3 region: CASSEYKGGTGANVLTF. The CDR3 DNA sequence: TGTGCCAGCAGTGAATATAAAGGGGGCACTGGGGCCAACGTCCTGACTTTC. Together with reference TRBV25-1 and TRBJ2-6, the CDR3 gives the full variable domain: EADIYQTPRYLVIGTGKKITLECSQTMGHDKMYWYQQDPGMELHLIHYSYGVNSTEKGDLSSESTVSRIRTEHFPLTLESARPSHTSQYLCASSEYKGGTGANVLTFGAGSRLTVL.

This clonotype was recorded a few times. The chain carries TRBV6-1 and TRBJ2-1, with no clear D. Germline values: CDR1 MNHNS, CDR2 SASEGT. Trimming shortened V by 0 bases and J by 11 bases, and 8 bases separated the two germline ends. CDR3 length: 12 amino acids. The CDR3 sequence: CASSEAGVKQFF. CDR3 sequence (DNA): TGTGCCAGCAGTGAAGCTGGGGTAAAGCAGTTCTTC.

As for this clonotype: This CDR3 is missing its conserved last phenylalanine or tryptophan, likely due to a read error. The chain employs TRBV29-1 and TRBJ2-7; D is unresolved. Germline lookup yields CDR1 SQVTM and CDR2 ANQGSEA. This CDR3 has 12 amino acids. V dropped 4 bases and J dropped 7 bases, with 14 bases sitting between them. In DNA form, the CDR3 reads TGCAGCGTTGGCGGCGGTCTCCGGGAGCAGTACCTC. Translated: CSVGGGLREQYL.